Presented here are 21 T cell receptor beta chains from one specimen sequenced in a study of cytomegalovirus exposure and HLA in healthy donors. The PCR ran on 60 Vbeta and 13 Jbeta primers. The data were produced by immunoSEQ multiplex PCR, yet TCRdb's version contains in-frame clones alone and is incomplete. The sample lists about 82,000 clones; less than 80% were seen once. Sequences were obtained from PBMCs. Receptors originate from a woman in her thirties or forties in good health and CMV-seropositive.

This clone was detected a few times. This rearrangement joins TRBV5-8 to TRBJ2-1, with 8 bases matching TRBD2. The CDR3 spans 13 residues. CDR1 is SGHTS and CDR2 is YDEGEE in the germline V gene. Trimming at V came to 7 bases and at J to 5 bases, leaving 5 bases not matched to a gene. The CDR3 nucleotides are TGTGCCAGCGGGCTAGCGGGCAACAATGAGCAGTTCTTC. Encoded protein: CASGLAGNNEQFF.

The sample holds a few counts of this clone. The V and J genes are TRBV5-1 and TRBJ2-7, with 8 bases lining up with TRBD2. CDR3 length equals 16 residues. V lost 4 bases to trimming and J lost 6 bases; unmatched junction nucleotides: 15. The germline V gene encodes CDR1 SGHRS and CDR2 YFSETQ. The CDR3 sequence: CASSPPGGREVVEQYF. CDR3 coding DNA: TGCGCCAGCAGCCCTCCCGGTGGGCGGGAGGTCGTCGAGCAGTACTTC.

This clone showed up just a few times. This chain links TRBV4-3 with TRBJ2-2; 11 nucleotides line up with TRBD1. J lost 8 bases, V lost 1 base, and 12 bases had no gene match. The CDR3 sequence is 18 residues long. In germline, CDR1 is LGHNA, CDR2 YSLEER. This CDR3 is CASSQGTGQGATGGELFF. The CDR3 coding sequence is TGCGCCAGCAGCCAAGGGACCGGACAGGGGGCTACGGGAGGGGAGCTGTTTTTT.

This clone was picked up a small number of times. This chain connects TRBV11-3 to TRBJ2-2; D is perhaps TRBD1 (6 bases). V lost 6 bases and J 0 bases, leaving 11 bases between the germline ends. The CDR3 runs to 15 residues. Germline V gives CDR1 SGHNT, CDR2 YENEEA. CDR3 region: CASSTGTTNTGELFF. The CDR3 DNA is TGTGCCAGCAGTACCGGGACAACGAACACCGGGGAGCTGTTTTTT.

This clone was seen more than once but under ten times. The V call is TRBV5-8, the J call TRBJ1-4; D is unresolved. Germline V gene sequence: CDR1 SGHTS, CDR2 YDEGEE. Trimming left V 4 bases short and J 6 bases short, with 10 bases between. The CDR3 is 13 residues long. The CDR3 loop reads CASSPGLDEKLFF. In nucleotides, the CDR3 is TGTGCCAGCAGCCCTGGGCTGGATGAAAAACTGTTTTTT.

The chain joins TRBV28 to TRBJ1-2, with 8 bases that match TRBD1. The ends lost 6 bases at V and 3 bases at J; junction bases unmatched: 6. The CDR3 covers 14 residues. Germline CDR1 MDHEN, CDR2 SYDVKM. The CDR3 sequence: CASSSPGGYYGYTF. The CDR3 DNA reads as TGTGCCAGCAGCTCGCCAGGGGGCTACTATGGCTACACCTTC.

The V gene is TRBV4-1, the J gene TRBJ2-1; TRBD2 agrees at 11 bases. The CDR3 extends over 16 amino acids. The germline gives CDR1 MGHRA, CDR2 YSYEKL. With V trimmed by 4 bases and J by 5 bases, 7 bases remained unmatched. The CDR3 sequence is CASSLPPGLADNEQFF. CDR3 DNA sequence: TGCGCCAGCAGCCTACCACCGGGACTAGCGGACAATGAGCAGTTCTTC.

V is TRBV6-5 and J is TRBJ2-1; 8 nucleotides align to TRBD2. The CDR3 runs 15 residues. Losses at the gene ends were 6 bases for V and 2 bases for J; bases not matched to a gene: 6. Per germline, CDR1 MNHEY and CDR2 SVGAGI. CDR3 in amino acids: CASSPSGRAYNEQFF. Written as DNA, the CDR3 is TGTGCCAGCAGCCCAAGCGGGAGAGCCTACAATGAGCAGTTCTTC.

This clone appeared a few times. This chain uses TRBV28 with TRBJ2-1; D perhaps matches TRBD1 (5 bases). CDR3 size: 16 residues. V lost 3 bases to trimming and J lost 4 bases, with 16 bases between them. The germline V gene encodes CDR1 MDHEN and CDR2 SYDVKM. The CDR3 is CASSFFLAGHYNEQFF. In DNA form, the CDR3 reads TGTGCCAGCAGTTTTTTCCTTGCTGGACATTACAATGAGCAGTTCTTC.

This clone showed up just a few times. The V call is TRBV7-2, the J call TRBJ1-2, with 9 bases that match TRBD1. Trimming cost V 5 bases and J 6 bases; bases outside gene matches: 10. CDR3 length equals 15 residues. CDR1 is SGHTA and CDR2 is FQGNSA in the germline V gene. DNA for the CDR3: TGTGCCAGCAGCCACCGGGACAGGGAGGGTGATGGCTACACCTTC. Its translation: CASSHRDREGDGYTF. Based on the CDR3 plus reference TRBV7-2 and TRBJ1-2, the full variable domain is GAGVSQSPSNKVTEKGKDVELRCDPISGHTALYWYRQSLGQGLEFLIYFQGNSAPDKSGLPSDRFSAERTGGSVSTLTIQRTQQEDSAVYLCASSHRDREGDGYTFGSGTRLTVV.

Here the CDR3 DNA reads TGTGCCAGCAGTGTCAGACCGGGACTAGCGGGAGGCGATGAGCAGTTCTTC. Protein: CASSVRPGLAGGDEQFF. This chain uses TRBV7-7 with TRBJ2-1; 15 bases line up with TRBD2. Losses at the gene ends were 6 bases for V and 8 bases for J; bases not matched to a gene: 11. Germline V gene lookup returns CDR1 SSHAT and CDR2 FNYEAQ (reference sequence). This CDR3 region has 17 residues.

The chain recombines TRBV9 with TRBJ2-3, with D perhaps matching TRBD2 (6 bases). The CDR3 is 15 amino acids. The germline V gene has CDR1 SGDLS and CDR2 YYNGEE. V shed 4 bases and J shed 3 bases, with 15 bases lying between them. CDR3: CASSITGGATDTQYF. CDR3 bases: TGTGCCAGCAGCATAACCGGGGGTGCGACAGATACGCAGTATTTT.

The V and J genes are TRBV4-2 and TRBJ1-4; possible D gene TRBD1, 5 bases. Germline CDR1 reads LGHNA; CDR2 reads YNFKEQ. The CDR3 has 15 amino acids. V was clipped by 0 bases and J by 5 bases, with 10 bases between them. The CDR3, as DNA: TGTGCCAGCAGCCAAGACAGGGCCAGCAATGAAAAACTGTTTTTT. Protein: CASSQDRASNEKLFF.

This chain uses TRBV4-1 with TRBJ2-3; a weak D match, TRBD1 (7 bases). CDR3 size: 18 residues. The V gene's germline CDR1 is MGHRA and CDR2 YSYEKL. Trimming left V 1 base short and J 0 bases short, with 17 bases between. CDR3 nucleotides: TGCGCCAGCAGCCAAGTGATACGGAGGGGGCCTAGCACAGATACGCAGTATTTT. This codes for CASSQVIRRGPSTDTQYF.

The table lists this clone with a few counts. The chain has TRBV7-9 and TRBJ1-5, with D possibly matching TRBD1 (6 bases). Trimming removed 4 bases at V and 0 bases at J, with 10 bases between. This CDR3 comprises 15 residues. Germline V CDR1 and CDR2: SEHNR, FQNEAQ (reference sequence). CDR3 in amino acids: CASSSGTNSNQPQHF. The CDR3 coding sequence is TGTGCCAGCAGCTCCGGGACAAATAGCAATCAGCCCCAGCATTTT.

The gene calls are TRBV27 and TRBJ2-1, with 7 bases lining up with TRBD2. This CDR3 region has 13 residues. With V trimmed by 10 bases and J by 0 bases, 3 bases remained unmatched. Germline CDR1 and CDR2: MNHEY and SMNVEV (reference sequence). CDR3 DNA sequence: TGTGCCACCGGGAGGTCCTCCTACAATGAGCAGTTCTTC. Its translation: CATGRSSYNEQFF.

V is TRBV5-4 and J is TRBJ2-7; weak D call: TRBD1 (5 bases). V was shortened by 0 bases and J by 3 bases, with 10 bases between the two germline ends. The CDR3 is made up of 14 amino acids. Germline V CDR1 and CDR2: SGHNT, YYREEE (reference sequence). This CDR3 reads CASSLGGPDYEQYF. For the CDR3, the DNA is TGTGCCAGCAGCTTGGGGGGCCCAGACTACGAGCAGTACTTC.

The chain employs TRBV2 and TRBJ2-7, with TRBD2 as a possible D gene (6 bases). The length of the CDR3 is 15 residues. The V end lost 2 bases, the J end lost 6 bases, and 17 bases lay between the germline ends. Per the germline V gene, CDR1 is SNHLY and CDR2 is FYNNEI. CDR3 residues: CASSELLVLAGEQYF. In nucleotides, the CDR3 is TGTGCCAGCAGTGAACTTCTTGTACTAGCAGGCGAGCAGTACTTC. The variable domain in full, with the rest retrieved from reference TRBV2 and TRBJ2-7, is EPEVTQTPSHQVTQMGQEVILRCVPISNHLYFYWYRQILGQKVEFLVSFYNNEISEKSEIFDDQFSVERPDGSNFTLKIRSTKLEDSAMYFCASSELLVLAGEQYFGPGTRLTVT.

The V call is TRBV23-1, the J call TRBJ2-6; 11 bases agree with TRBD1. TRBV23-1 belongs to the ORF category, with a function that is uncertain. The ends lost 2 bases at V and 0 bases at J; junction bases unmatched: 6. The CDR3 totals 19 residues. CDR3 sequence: CASSQDRDRGISGANVLTF. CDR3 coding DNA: TGCGCCAGCAGTCAAGACCGGGACAGGGGGATCTCTGGGGCCAACGTCCTGACTTTC.

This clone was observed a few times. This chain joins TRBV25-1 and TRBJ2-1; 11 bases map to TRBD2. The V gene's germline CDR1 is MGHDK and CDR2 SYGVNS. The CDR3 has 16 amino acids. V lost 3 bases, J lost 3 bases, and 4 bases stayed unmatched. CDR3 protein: CASSDPTSGDYNEQFF. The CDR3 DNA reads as TGTGCCAGCAGTGATCCGACTAGCGGGGACTACAATGAGCAGTTCTTC.

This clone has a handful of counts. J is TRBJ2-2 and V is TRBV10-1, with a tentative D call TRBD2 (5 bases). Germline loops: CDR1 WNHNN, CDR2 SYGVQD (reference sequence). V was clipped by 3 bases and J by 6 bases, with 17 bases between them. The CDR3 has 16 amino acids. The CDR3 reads CASSEEGRSLAGELFF. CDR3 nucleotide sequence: TGCGCCAGCAGTGAAGAGGGCCGGTCGTTGGCCGGGGAGCTGTTTTTT.